The following is a TCR beta chain sequence with its context. Its antigen is not known. This record belongs to a study of naive and memory T cell subsets. Regarding the study as a whole: A few larger clonotypes appeared in naive repertoires, especially CD8, possibly memory cells re-expressing CD45RA.

Both TRBC1 and TRBC2 were covered by a beta constant-region primer of two equimolar oligonucleotides. Nested alpha and beta constant-region primers with the SP2 primer drove four PCR rounds on ligated cDNA. TCRdb processed the UMI-ligation and nested PCR reads anew with MiXCR; each CDR3 protein has one entry. Altogether roughly 100,000 distinct CDR3 sequences are present, around 13% being singletons, with the ten largest covering approximately 2.6%. Cells stained for CD3, CD4, CD8, CD45RA, CD27 and viability were sorted into four CD45RA/CD27 subsets. Germline V gene data show CDR1 as MDHEN and CDR2 as SYDVKM. The CDR3 has 14 amino acids. The V end was cut by 2 bases, the J end by 0 bases, with 8 bases between.

The chain has TRBV28 and TRBJ2-7; no reliable D call. Sequencing input: naive CD8+ T cells from blood. The TCR was taken from a human donor in good health. The DNA of the CDR3 is TGTGCCAGCAGTTTAGCAGTCAACTCCTACGAGCAGTACTTC. It translates to CASSLAVNSYEQYF. The entire variable domain, with the rest obtained from reference TRBV28 and TRBJ2-7, is as follows: DVKVTQSSRYLVKRTGEKVFLECVQDMDHENMFWYRQDPGLGLRLIYFSYDVKMKEKGDIPEGYSVSREKKERFSLILESASTNQTSMYLCASSLAVNSYEQYFGPGTRLTVT.